This T cell receptor (beta chain) was sequenced during a study of blood T cell repertoires in COVID-19. The wider study: Acute-phase and convalescent COVID-19 samples originated in the United States, Italy and Spain. Sample material is recorded as cDNA or gDNA derived from T cells, B-cell-depleted T cells, or PBMCs.

Original processing methods: Reference gene primer amplification in the assay estimated nucleated cell counts. TCRdb's table, derived via immunoSEQ multiplex PCR, lists solely in-frame clones and lacks some. Clonal size and the V and J genes are those of that table, whereas D and trimming came from the DNA. The sample yields 180,000 or so clones, about four fifths seen once. The V segment lost 7 bases and the J segment 2 bases; nucleotides outside the gene matches: 5. CDR3 size: 13 residues. CDR1 is SQVTM, CDR2 ANQGSEA, per germline. The Seattle site enrolled patients during active infection and followed them longitudinally.

Sequencing used peripheral blood. The TCR originated in a woman in her thirties or forties with COVID-19, enrolled during active disease. The V and J genes are TRBV29-1 and TRBJ2-7; 10 bases agree with TRBD1. The DNA of the CDR3 is TGCAGCGCTCGACAGGGGGCCGCCTACGAGCAGTACTTC. It encodes CSARQGAAYEQYF.